Following are 30 T cell receptor beta chains from one sample sequenced in a study of blood T cell repertoires in COVID-19. Libraries were prepared by immunoSEQ multiplex PCR; TCRdb keeps only in-frame clonotypes and omits some of them. This table holds roughly 250,000 clones, 75% to 95% found once. Specimen: PBMCs or T cells enriched from blood (not recorded which). The receptors were gathered from a young woman who had recovered from COVID-19.

This rearrangement joins TRBV5-1 to TRBJ2-3; D is perhaps TRBD1 (6 bases). Per germline, CDR1 SGHRS and CDR2 YFSETQ. The length of the CDR3 is 13 residues. V was shortened by 5 bases and J by 6 bases, with 13 bases between the two germline ends. The CDR3 nucleotides are TGCGCCAGCAGTACTACAGGGCAGGATACGCAGTATTTT. Amino acid sequence: CASSTTGQDTQYF.

This clone was seen a single time. This rearrangement joins TRBV20-1 to TRBJ1-2; 7 bases agree with TRBD1. The CDR3 extends over 14 amino acids. With 3 bases clipped from V and 3 bases from J, the junction kept 7 bases outside the gene matches. The germline V gene encodes CDR1 DFQATT and CDR2 SNEGSKA (reference sequence). CDR3 DNA sequence: TGCAGTGCTAGTTGGGCAGGGGGGTACTATGGCTACACCTTC. It is translated as CSASWAGGYYGYTF.

This chain joins TRBV6-5 and TRBJ1-6; 7 bases match TRBD1. The CDR3 is made up of 16 amino acids. CDR1 and CDR2 (germline): MNHEY, SVGAGI. Trimming took 2 bases from V and 8 from J; bases not matched to a gene: 9. The chain's CDR3 is CASSYHPSRGYSPLHF. The CDR3 DNA reads TGTGCCAGCAGTTACCACCCCAGCAGGGGGTATTCACCCCTCCACTTT.

This clone has only one observation. The chain is built from TRBV6-5 and TRBJ1-3, with a weak D call TRBD1 (5 bases). Germline lookup yields CDR1 MNHEY and CDR2 SVGAGI. V dropped 5 bases and J dropped 3 bases, with 8 bases sitting between them. CDR3 length: 13 residues. Here the CDR3 reads CASSQGFGNTIYF. CDR3 sequence (DNA): TGTGCCAGCAGTCAGGGTTTTGGAAACACCATATATTTT.

The rearrangement links TRBV20-1 to TRBJ1-2; D is uncertain. With 5 bases removed from V and 3 bases from J, the gap between germline ends came to 7 bases. In germline, CDR1 is DFQATT, CDR2 SNEGSKA (reference sequence). There are 11 residues in the CDR3. The CDR3 here is CSALADYGYTF. CDR3 DNA: TGCAGTGCTCTCGCGGACTATGGCTACACCTTC.

The rearrangement joins TRBV18 to TRBJ1-1; TRBD1 aligns across 11 bases. The germline CDR1 and CDR2 sequences are KGHSH and LQKENI. This CDR3 has 17 amino acids. V was pared by 6 bases and J by 0 bases, with 9 bases of the junction left unmatched. The CDR3 nucleotides read TGTGCCAGCTCGCGGGGACAGGGGGTTTACATGAACACTGAAGCTTTCTTT. Its protein is CASSRGQGVYMNTEAFF. Based on the CDR3 plus reference TRBV18 and TRBJ1-1, the full variable domain is NAGVMQNPRHLVRRRGQEARLRCSPMKGHSHVYWYRQLPEEGLKFMVYLQKENIIDESGMPKERFSAEFPKEGPSILRIQQVVRGDSAAYFCASSRGQGVYMNTEAFFGQGTRLTVV.

V and J are TRBV6-5 and TRBJ2-5; the match to TRBD1 covers 9 bases. Looked up from germline, CDR1 is MNHEY and CDR2 is SVGAGI. V gave up 6 bases and J gave up 5 bases; unmatched junction bases: 10. The CDR3 runs to 15 residues. The CDR3 loop is CASRSRTGVGETQYF. CDR3 bases: TGTGCCAGCAGGTCCCGGACAGGGGTGGGGGAGACCCAGTACTTC.

V and J are TRBV28 and TRBJ1-2, with D hard to call. Between the trimmed V and J ends, which lost 4 bases and 3 bases, there was a span of 9 bases. Germline V gives CDR1 MDHEN, CDR2 SYDVKM. The CDR3 has 13 residues. This CDR3 reads CASSSSGYYGYTF. In DNA, the CDR3 is TGTGCCAGCAGTTCCTCGGGGTACTATGGCTACACCTTC.

This chain links TRBV12-3 or TRBV12-4 with TRBJ1-1; perhaps TRBD1 as D (5 bases). The CDR3 consists of 12 residues. The germline V and J ends were trimmed by 5 bases and 5 bases, with 9 bases remaining between them. CDR3 residues: CASSVGGTEAFF. In nucleotides, the CDR3 is TGTGCCAGCAGTGTGGGGGGGACTGAAGCTTTCTTT.

This chain uses TRBV9 with TRBJ2-5, with TRBD2 as a possible D gene (6 bases). From germline, CDR1 is SGDLS and CDR2 YYNGEE. This CDR3 contains 14 residues. The V gene lost 6 bases and the J gene lost 1 base, with 13 bases spanning the gap. The CDR3, as DNA: TGTGCCAGCAATGGCGGGGTCGTCCAAGAGACCCAGTACTTC. Protein product: CASNGGVVQETQYF.

A word on this clone: Other DNA sequences in this specimen translate into the identical CDR3. The J gene is TRBJ2-7, the V gene TRBV4-1, with 11 bases matching TRBD2. V lost 0 bases to trimming and J lost 1 base; unmatched junction nucleotides: 2. CDR1 MGHRA and CDR2 YSYEKL come from the germline V gene. The CDR3 is made up of 16 amino acids. The CDR3, as DNA: TGCGCCAGCAGCCAAGATACTAGCGGGAGATCCTACGAGCAGTACTTC. Its protein product is CASSQDTSGRSYEQYF.

This rearrangement joins TRBV6-2 or TRBV6-3 to TRBJ1-2; D call uncertain. The germline V gene has CDR1 MNHEY and CDR2 SVGEGT. Trimming shortened V by 2 bases and J by 7 bases, and 11 bases separated the two germline ends. There are 13 residues in the CDR3. CDR3 DNA sequence: TGTGCCAGCAGTTACAGGCCGGGTTCTGGCTACACCTTC. It is translated as CASSYRPGSGYTF.

The chain is built from TRBV20-1 and TRBJ1-5, with 8 bases aligning to TRBD1. The CDR3 totals 15 residues. V was pared by 3 bases and J by 5 bases, with 9 bases of the junction left unmatched. CDR1 and CDR2 (germline): DFQATT, SNEGSKA (reference sequence). CDR3 nucleotides: TGCAGTGCTAGTGGTGGCAGGGGGCGTCATCAGCCCCAGCATTTT. The encoded protein is CSASGGRGRHQPQHF.

This chain uses TRBV19 with TRBJ2-1, with TRBD1 identical over 9 bases. This CDR3 region has 16 residues. Germline trimming cut 3 bases from V and 2 bases from J; bases unmatched to any gene: 5. Germline CDR1 reads LNHDA; CDR2 reads SQIVND (reference sequence). The CDR3 sequence is CASSMRGTGTYNEQFF. The CDR3 coding sequence is TGTGCCAGTAGTATGCGCGGGACAGGGACCTACAATGAGCAGTTCTTC.

This chain connects TRBV23-1 to TRBJ1-1; 7 bases fit TRBD1. TRBV23-1 is noted as an ORF with a role that remains uncertain. The junction had 6 bases not matched to a gene; V was cut back by 4 bases and J by 1 base. The CDR3 sequence is 15 residues long. This chain's CDR3 is CASSRQRGRNTEAFF. CDR3 nucleotides: TGCGCCAGCAGTCGCCAGAGGGGGCGGAACACTGAAGCTTTCTTT.

This chain links TRBV18 with TRBJ2-1, with a tentative D call TRBD2 (5 bases). CDR3 length equals 16 residues. From germline, CDR1 is KGHSH and CDR2 LQKENI. V dropped 3 bases and J dropped 0 bases, with 12 bases sitting between them. DNA of the CDR3: TGTGCCAGCTCACCCTTAGCGCCGGACTCCTACAATGAGCAGTTCTTC. Residues: CASSPLAPDSYNEQFF.

V and J are TRBV28 and TRBJ2-2; D not resolved. The CDR3 has 14 residues. Germline CDR1 and CDR2: MDHEN and SYDVKM. V dropped 5 bases and J dropped 1 base, with 8 bases sitting between them. CDR3 protein: CASSTTMNTGELFF. As DNA, the CDR3 is TGTGCCAGCAGTACCACTATGAACACCGGGGAGCTGTTTTTT.

The V call is TRBV12-3 or TRBV12-4, the J call TRBJ1-2; possibly TRBD1 for D (5 bases). V was pared by 4 bases and J by 8 bases, with 11 bases between. The length of the CDR3 is 12 residues. The CDR3 sequence is CASSSGTQGYTF. CDR3 coding DNA: TGTGCCAGCAGTTCCGGGACTCAGGGCTACACCTTC.

CDR3 amino acids: CASSPTGTRDQPQHF. CDR3 bases: TGTGCCAGCAGCCCGACCGGGACACGAGATCAGCCCCAGCATTTT. This chain links TRBV7-9 with TRBJ1-5; TRBD1 is a possible D gene (6 bases). This CDR3 region has 15 residues. The germline V gene encodes CDR1 SEHNR and CDR2 FQNEAQ (reference sequence). The V gene lost 5 bases and the J gene lost 5 bases, with 16 bases spanning the gap.

The chain has TRBV4-2 and TRBJ1-4; D remains unclear. CDR3 size: 17 residues. V lost 0 bases, J lost 8 bases, and 19 bases lay in between. Germline CDR1 reads LGHNA; CDR2 reads YNFKEQ. Written as DNA, the CDR3 is TGTGCCAGCAGCCAAGAATTCCCTCACAGAGAAAGAGAAAAACTGTTTTTT. Translation gives CASSQEFPHREREKLFF.

The chain has TRBV5-1 and TRBJ2-2; 11 bases agree with TRBD2. This CDR3 is 14 amino acids long. The germline gives CDR1 SGHRS, CDR2 YFSETQ. V was pared by 6 bases and J by 6 bases, with 4 bases of the junction left unmatched. CDR3 sequence: CASTLAGGAGELFF. CDR3 nucleotide sequence: TGCGCCAGCACCTTAGCGGGAGGGGCCGGGGAGCTGTTTTTT.

The chain uses TRBV10-3 and TRBJ1-1, with 7 bases that match TRBD1. The CDR3 length is 12 residues. V dropped 6 bases and J dropped 5; count of bases not matched to a gene: 3. Per germline, CDR1 ENHRY and CDR2 SYGVKD. The CDR3 is CAIRDRSTEAFF. The CDR3 DNA reads TGTGCCATCAGGGACAGGTCGACTGAAGCTTTCTTT.

The chain has TRBV7-2 and TRBJ1-4, with D possibly matching TRBD1 (5 bases). V lost 2 bases, J lost 10 bases, and 11 bases lay in between. Germline loops: CDR1 SGHTA, CDR2 FQGNSA. The CDR3 length is 13 residues. Here the CDR3 DNA reads TGTGCCAGCAGCTTAACCCCCGGGGGAAAACTGTTTTTT. Translation gives CASSLTPGGKLFF.

The chain links TRBV6-5 to TRBJ1-2; tentatively, D is TRBD1 (6 bases). Germline CDR1 MNHEY, CDR2 SVGAGI. Trimming took off 4 bases at V and 9 bases at J, with 15 bases between the two ends. CDR3 length: 13 amino acids. CDR3 protein: CASSSTGRMSYTF. CDR3 DNA sequence: TGTGCCAGCAGTTCGACAGGTCGGATGAGCTACACCTTC.

The rearrangement joins TRBV28 to TRBJ1-2; no clear D. Trimming removed 3 bases from V and 4 bases from J, with 9 bases in between. CDR1 MDHEN and CDR2 SYDVKM come from the germline V gene. The CDR3 sequence is 13 residues long. In DNA form, the CDR3 reads TGTGCCAGCAGTTTGGGCAGGTCCTATGGCTACACCTTC. Its translation: CASSLGRSYGYTF.

This rearrangement joins TRBV12-5 to TRBJ1-3, with 7 bases identical to TRBD1. The CDR3 has 15 amino acids. With 6 bases clipped from V and 0 bases from J, the junction kept 5 bases outside the gene matches. CDR1 is LGHNT and CDR2 is FRNRAP in the germline V gene. The CDR3 DNA sequence: TGTGCTAGTGGCTTAGGACAGGCCTCTGGAAACACCATATATTTT. Protein sequence: CASGLGQASGNTIYF.

The chain is built from TRBV6-2 or TRBV6-3 and TRBJ2-7, with 11 bases matching TRBD2. Trimming cost V 6 bases and J 6 bases; bases outside gene matches: 10. The CDR3 length is 15 residues. Germline-derived CDR1 and CDR2 are MNHEY and SVGEGT. CDR3 sequence: CASSTPTLAGGEQYF. The DNA for the CDR3 is TGTGCCAGCAGCACACCTACTCTAGCGGGGGGCGAGCAGTACTTC.

CDR3 amino acids: CASSQDQSGGDTQYF. DNA of the CDR3: TGTGCCAGCAGCCAAGATCAGAGCGGGGGGGATACGCAGTATTTT. This chain joins TRBV3-1 (or the pseudogene TRBV3-2) and TRBJ2-3, with TRBD2 matching over 9 bases. Looked up from germline, CDR1 is LGHDT and CDR2 is YNNKEL (reference sequence). The CDR3 spans 15 residues. Losses at the gene ends were 0 bases for V and 6 bases for J; bases not matched to a gene: 4.

This clone was detected only a few times. The junction does not match germline at one end; this may be a read error. The genes are TRBV7-7 and TRBJ1-4; D not resolved. The CDR3 spans 15 residues. Germline V CDR1 and CDR2: SSHAT, FNYEAQ (reference sequence). CDR3 amino acids: CASSLSLATNEKLFF. CDR3 nucleotide sequence: TGTGCTAGCAGCTTGTCTTTAGCAACTAATGAAAAACTGTTTTTT.

The chain links TRBV5-4 to TRBJ2-7, with 7 nucleotides matching TRBD2. The CDR3 spans 17 residues. From germline, CDR1 is SGHNT and CDR2 YYREEE (reference sequence). Trimming cost V 4 bases and J 5 bases; bases outside gene matches: 18. The DNA of the CDR3 is TGTGCCAGCAGCCCACATCCTGGGACTACTGGTCTCGACGAGCAGTACTTC. It specifies CASSPHPGTTGLDEQYF.